The 17 T cell receptor beta chains listed next were all sequenced from one sample in a study of shared clonotypes between healthy human individuals. Selected positively for CCR7 and CD45RO-negative, naive CD8 cells excluded terminally differentiated effector memory CD45RA+ cells. Produced via immunoSEQ multiplex PCR; TCRdb's table is partial and in-frame only. The sample lists 450,000 to 700,000 clones; less than 97% were seen once. The sequenced sample was naive CD8+ T cells sorted from blood. Every receptor here comes from a woman aged 25-40 years in good health.

This chain joins TRBV5-1 and TRBJ2-7, with a tentative D call TRBD1 (6 bases). V lost 8 bases, J lost 6 bases, and 15 bases lay in between. Germline CDR1 and CDR2: SGHRS and YFSETQ. There are 12 residues in the CDR3. This chain's CDR3 is CASGGTGSEQYF. CDR3 DNA: TGCGCCAGTGGGGGCACGGGAAGCGAGCAGTACTTC.

The rearrangement joins TRBV7-9 to TRBJ2-5, with TRBD1 as a possible D gene (5 bases). This CDR3 is built from 16 residues. Trimming shortened V by 0 bases and J by 0 bases, and 11 bases separated the two germline ends. The germline V gene encodes CDR1 SEHNR and CDR2 FQNEAQ (reference sequence). CDR3 sequence reads: CASSLALGRDQETQYF. In nucleotides, the CDR3 is TGTGCCAGCAGCTTAGCGCTCGGCAGGGACCAAGAGACCCAGTACTTC.

Here the CDR3 DNA reads TGCGCCAGCCGGGCCGGGACTAGCTCGGCAGATACGCAGTATTTT. It is translated as CASRAGTSSADTQYF. This sequence joins TRBV10-2 and TRBJ2-3; 9 bases are a match to TRBD2. The CDR3 spans 15 residues. Germline V lookup: CDR1 WSHSY, CDR2 SAAADI. The junction had 10 bases not matched to a gene; V was cut back by 8 bases and J by 4 bases.

This clone has just a few counts. The rearrangement joins TRBV10-1 to TRBJ2-1; D is unresolved. Germline V gene lookup returns CDR1 WNHNN and CDR2 SYGVQD (reference sequence). V lost 2 bases and J lost 8, with 4 bases in between. This CDR3 region has 11 residues. This CDR3 is CASSEGYEQFF. In DNA form, the CDR3 reads TGCGCCAGCAGTGAGGGCTATGAGCAGTTCTTC.

The chain has TRBV27 and TRBJ2-7; TRBD1 or TRBD2 may be the D gene (5 bases each). Germline assignment: CDR1 MNHEY and CDR2 SMNVEV (reference sequence). Between the trimmed V and J ends, which lost 6 bases and 7 bases, there was a span of 13 bases. The CDR3 sequence is 12 residues long. DNA for the CDR3: TGTGCCAGCAGCCATCCTGGGGGTGAGCAGTACTTC. Translation gives CASSHPGGEQYF.

J is TRBJ2-5 and V is TRBV15; D tentatively fits TRBD1 or TRBD2 (6 bases each). Per germline, CDR1 LNHNV and CDR2 YYDKDF (reference sequence). The V and J ends lost 6 bases and 3 bases respectively, with 14 bases between them. The CDR3 runs 14 residues. The CDR3 reads CATRGASEKETQYF. CDR3 coding DNA: TGTGCCACCAGGGGGGCTAGCGAGAAAGAGACCCAGTACTTC.

The chain uses TRBV25-1 and TRBJ1-5; D is unresolved. Trimming removed 2 bases at V and 3 bases at J, with 8 bases between. Germline CDR1 is MGHDK and CDR2 is SYGVNS. The CDR3 extends over 14 amino acids. The DNA of the CDR3 is TGTGCCAGCAGTGAACTGAGTTACAATCAGCCCCAGCATTTT. Amino acid sequence: CASSELSYNQPQHF.

This clone turned up a few times. The genes are TRBV28 and TRBJ1-5, with D uncertain. The germline V gene encodes CDR1 MDHEN and CDR2 SYDVKM. The CDR3 runs 15 residues. V lost 4 bases to trimming and J lost 0 bases, with 10 bases between them. The CDR3 loop is CASSSGTTSNQPQHF. CDR3 in DNA: TGTGCCAGCAGTTCGGGTACTACTAGCAATCAGCCCCAGCATTTT.

The chain uses TRBV6-5 and TRBJ2-5, with D tentatively TRBD2 (6 bases). The CDR3 is 16 residues long. Germline values: CDR1 MNHEY, CDR2 SVGAGI. Trimming removed 1 base from V and 8 bases from J, with 20 bases in between. Here the CDR3 reads CASSYFSGGEDGTQYF. Written as DNA, the CDR3 is TGTGCCAGCAGTTACTTTAGCGGAGGGGAAGATGGAACCCAGTACTTC.

The V gene is TRBV28, the J gene TRBJ2-1, with 12 bases aligning to TRBD2. CDR1 and CDR2 (germline): MDHEN, SYDVKM. This CDR3 is built from 15 residues. Unmatched junction bases numbered 9, after V lost 6 bases and J lost 9 bases. CDR3 residues: CASSTTSGGVGEQFF. CDR3 sequence (DNA): TGTGCCAGCAGCACGACTAGCGGGGGAGTTGGTGAGCAGTTCTTC.

The count of this clone is one. CDR3 loop: CASSYLDSANYEQYF. The CDR3 nucleotides are TGTGCCAGCAGTTACTTAGACAGCGCTAACTACGAGCAGTACTTC. V is TRBV6-5 and J is TRBJ2-7; tentatively, D is TRBD1 (5 bases). The CDR3 is made up of 15 amino acids. In germline, CDR1 is MNHEY, CDR2 SVGAGI. V gave up 1 base and J gave up 3 bases, with 13 bases separating them.

This clone was found once. The genes are TRBV15 and TRBJ2-3, with D perhaps matching TRBD1 (6 bases). The CDR3 is 13 amino acids. Germline-derived CDR1 and CDR2 are LNHNV and YYDKDF (reference sequence). With 0 bases removed from V and 10 bases from J, the gap between germline ends came to 11 bases. Here the CDR3 DNA reads TGTGCCACCAGCAGAGAGGGACACCGTGCGCAGTATTTT. It yields the protein CATSREGHRAQYF.

The rearrangement links TRBV7-6 to TRBJ2-1; either TRBD1 or TRBD2 may fit D (5 bases each). This CDR3 has 15 amino acids. Germline CDR1 and CDR2: SGHVS and FNYEAQ. The V end was cut by 5 bases, the J end by 2 bases, with 13 bases between. CDR3 sequence reads: CASSRDLTPYNEQFF. CDR3 DNA: TGTGCCAGCAGCCGGGACCTCACCCCCTACAATGAGCAGTTCTTC.

Here the CDR3 reads CASTAGGADTQYF. CDR3 sequence (DNA): TGCGCCAGCACCGCGGGAGGGGCAGATACGCAGTATTTT. The chain links TRBV10-2 to TRBJ2-3, with 9 nucleotides matching TRBD2. Per the germline V gene, CDR1 is WSHSY and CDR2 is SAAADI. The CDR3 has 13 residues. The V and J ends lost 7 bases and 4 bases, in that order; junction bases with no gene match: 3.

This clone showed up just once. This rearrangement joins TRBV19 to TRBJ2-1, with 7 bases matching TRBD2. This CDR3 has 14 amino acids. Germline CDR1 and CDR2: LNHDA and SQIVND (reference sequence). V was pared by 3 bases and J by 10 bases, with 9 bases of the junction left unmatched. CDR3 bases: TGTGCCAGTAGTATTCCAAACCCGGGACTAGAGCAGTTCTTC. Translating it yields CASSIPNPGLEQFF.

The gene calls are TRBV7-9 and TRBJ2-3, with D hard to call. V lost 4 bases and J lost 2, with 19 bases in between. The CDR3 covers 17 residues. CDR1 is SEHNR, CDR2 FQNEAQ, per germline (reference sequence). DNA for the CDR3: TGTGCCAGCAGCTCACGCCCCGTGAGCCCCAACACAGATACGCAGTATTTT. Amino acids: CASSSRPVSPNTDTQYF.

This chain links TRBV7-9 with TRBJ2-5, with D uncertain. The DNA end lines up better with TRBJ2-7; the J call may be wrong. The CDR3 covers 15 residues. Germline values: CDR1 SEHNR, CDR2 FQNEAQ (reference sequence). The CDR3 is CASSDLGTANSEQYF. CDR3 coding DNA: TGTGCCAGCAGCGACCTGGGTACGGCCAATAGCGAGCAGTACTTC.